The source of this TCR beta chain is a study of blood T cell repertoires in COVID-19. Study overall: PBMCs, B-cell-depleted T cells, or T cells were the source of the cDNA or gDNA that made up the material.

The CDR3 is 18 residues long. J lost 3 bases, V lost 1 base, and 7 bases had no gene match. Germline CDR1 and CDR2: SGHRS and YFSETQ. This clone has just one count. Some clones are missing from TCRdb's copy, which holds only in-frame ones; the method was immunoSEQ multiplex PCR. The sample shows approximately 330,000 clones, roughly 89% of them seen only once. Two consecutive negative NP/OP PCR tests, clearance, or resolved symptoms defined Cohort 3 recovery. The source material was PBMCs or T cells enriched from blood (not recorded which). The rearrangement joins TRBV5-1 to TRBJ2-1; TRBD2 matches 13 bases. The receptor comes from a young woman who had recovered from COVID-19. CDR3 region: CASSLPRLAGGHYNEQFF. The CDR3 nucleotides read TGCGCCAGCAGCTTGCCCCGACTAGCGGGAGGCCACTACAATGAGCAGTTCTTC.